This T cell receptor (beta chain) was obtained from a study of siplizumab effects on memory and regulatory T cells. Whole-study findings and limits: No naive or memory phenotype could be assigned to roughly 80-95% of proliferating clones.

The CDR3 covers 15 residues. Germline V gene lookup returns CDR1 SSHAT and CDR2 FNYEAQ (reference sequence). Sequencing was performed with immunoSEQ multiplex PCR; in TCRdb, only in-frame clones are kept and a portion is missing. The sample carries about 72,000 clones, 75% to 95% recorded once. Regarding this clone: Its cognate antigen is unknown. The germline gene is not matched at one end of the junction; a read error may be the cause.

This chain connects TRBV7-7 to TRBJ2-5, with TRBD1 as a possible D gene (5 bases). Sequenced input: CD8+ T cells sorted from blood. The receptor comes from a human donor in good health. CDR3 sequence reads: CASSPGMGQQETQYF. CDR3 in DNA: TGTGCTAGCAGCCCAGGGATGGGCCAGCAAGAGACCCAGTACTTC.